The clone carrying this T cell receptor beta chain was counted a single time. Germline lookup yields CDR1 SGHRS and CDR2 YFSETQ. The CDR3 covers 17 residues. Germline trimming cut 8 bases from V and 3 bases from J; bases unmatched to any gene: 13. Profiled with immunoSEQ multiplex PCR; TCRdb holds only in-frame clones, not every one. The data contain under 300,000 clones, 80% to 90% of them singletons. These data belong to a study of blood T cell repertoires in COVID-19. This TCR was sampled from a woman aged 70-85 years with acute or convalescent COVID-19. What was sequenced was peripheral blood. V gene TRBV5-1 combines with J gene TRBJ2-1, with 11 positions matching TRBD2. The CDR3 DNA reads as TGCGCCAGTTCAAGACTAGCGGGGTCTGGCTTCTACAATGAGCAGTTCTTC. Encoded protein: CASSRLAGSGFYNEQFF. Filled out from reference TRBV5-1 and TRBJ2-1, the complete variable domain reads KAGVTQTPRYLIKTRGQQVTLSCSPISGHRSVSWYQQTPGQGLQFLFEYFSETQRNKGNFPGRFSGRQFSNSRSEMNVSTLELGDSALYLCASSRLAGSGFYNEQFFGPGTRLTVL.